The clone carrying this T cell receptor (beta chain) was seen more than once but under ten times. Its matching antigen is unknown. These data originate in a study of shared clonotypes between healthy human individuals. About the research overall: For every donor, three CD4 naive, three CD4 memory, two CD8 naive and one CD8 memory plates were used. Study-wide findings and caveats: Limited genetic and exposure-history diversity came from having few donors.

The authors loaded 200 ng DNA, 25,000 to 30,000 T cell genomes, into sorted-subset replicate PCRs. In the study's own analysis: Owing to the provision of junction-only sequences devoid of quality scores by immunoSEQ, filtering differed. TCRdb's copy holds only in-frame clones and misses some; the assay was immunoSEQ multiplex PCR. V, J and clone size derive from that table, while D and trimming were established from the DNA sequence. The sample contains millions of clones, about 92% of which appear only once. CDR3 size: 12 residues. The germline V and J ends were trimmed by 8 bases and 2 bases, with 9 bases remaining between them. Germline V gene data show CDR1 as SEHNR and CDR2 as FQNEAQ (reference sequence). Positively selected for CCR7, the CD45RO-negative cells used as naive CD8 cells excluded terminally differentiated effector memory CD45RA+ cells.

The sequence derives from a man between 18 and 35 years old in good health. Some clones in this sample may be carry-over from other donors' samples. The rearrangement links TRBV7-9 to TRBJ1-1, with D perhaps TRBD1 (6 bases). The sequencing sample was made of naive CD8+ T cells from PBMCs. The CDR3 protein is CASGTFNTEAFF. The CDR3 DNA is TGTGCCAGCGGGACATTTAACACTGAAGCTTTCTTT. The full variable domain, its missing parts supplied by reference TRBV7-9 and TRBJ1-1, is DTGVSQNPRHKITKRGQNVTFRCDPISEHNRLYWYRQTLGQGPEFLTYFQNEAQLEKSRLLSDRFSAERPKGSFSTLEIQRTEQGDSAMYLCASGTFNTEAFFGQGTRLTVV.